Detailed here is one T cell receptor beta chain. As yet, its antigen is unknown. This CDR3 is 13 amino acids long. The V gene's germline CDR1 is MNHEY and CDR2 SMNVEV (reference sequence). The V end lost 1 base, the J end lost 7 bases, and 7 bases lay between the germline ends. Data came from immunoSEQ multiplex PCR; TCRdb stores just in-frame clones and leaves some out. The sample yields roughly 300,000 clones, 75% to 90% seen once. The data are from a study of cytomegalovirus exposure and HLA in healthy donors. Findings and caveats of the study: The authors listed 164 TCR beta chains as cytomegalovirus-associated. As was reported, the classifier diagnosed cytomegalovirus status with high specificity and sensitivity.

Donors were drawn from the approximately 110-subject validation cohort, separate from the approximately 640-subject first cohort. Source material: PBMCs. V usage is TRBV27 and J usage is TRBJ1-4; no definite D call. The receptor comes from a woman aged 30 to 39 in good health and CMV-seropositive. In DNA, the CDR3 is TGTGCCAGCAGTTTATATGAGGGTGAAAAACTGTTTTTT. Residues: CASSLYEGEKLFF. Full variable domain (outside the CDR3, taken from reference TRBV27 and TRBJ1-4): EAQVTQNPRYLITVTGKKLTVTCSQNMNHEYMSWYRQDPGLGLRQIYYSMNVEVTDKGDVPEGYKVSRKEKRNFPLILESPSPNQTSLYFCASSLYEGEKLFFGSGTQLSVL.